This TCR beta chain is from a study of shared clonotypes between healthy human individuals. Study outcomes and limitations: Sampling used blood alone; tissue repertoires probably differ.

With respect to this clone: Its antigen is not identified.

Every immunoSEQ plate was one replicate of a subset's evenly spread DNA. Some clones are missing from TCRdb's copy, which holds only in-frame ones; the method was immunoSEQ multiplex PCR. This table has about 490,000 clones, 79% appearing once. The germline CDR1 and CDR2 sequences are MNHNY and SVGAGI (reference sequence). Germline trimming cut 7 bases from V and 4 bases from J; bases unmatched to any gene: 7. The CDR3 has 14 residues. The TCR originated in a woman between 35 and 50 years old in good health. Some clones in this sample may be carry-over from other donors' samples. The sequencing input was PBMCs. The chain uses TRBV6-6 and TRBJ1-2; 9 nucleotides line up with TRBD1. The CDR3 sequence: CASNPGQGIYGYTF. CDR3 bases: TGTGCCAGCAACCCGGGACAGGGAATCTATGGCTACACCTTC.